Presented here are 25 T cell receptor beta chains from one specimen sequenced in a study of control samples from healthy donors and cancer patients. TCRdb's table, derived via immunoSEQ multiplex PCR, lists solely in-frame clones and lacks some. The repertoire table contains fewer than 250,000 clones. The sequencing sample was made of blood. These receptors were collected from a woman younger than 45 in good health.

The chain recombines TRBV28 with TRBJ1-5; 9 bases fit TRBD1. The CDR3 runs 15 residues. V dropped 5 bases and J dropped 5; count of bases not matched to a gene: 7. Per the germline V gene, CDR1 is MDHEN and CDR2 is SYDVKM. The CDR3 spells CASSPRTGVDQPQHF. The DNA for the CDR3 is TGTGCCAGCAGTCCAAGGACAGGGGTGGATCAGCCCCAGCATTTT.

The chain employs TRBV13 and TRBJ2-1; 8 bases agree with TRBD2. Germline V gives CDR1 PRHDT, CDR2 FYEKMQ (reference sequence). The CDR3 is 16 amino acids. Trimming cost V 3 bases and J 3 bases; bases outside gene matches: 7. The CDR3 DNA reads as TGTGCCAGCAGCTTGCGTCGGGGGGGCCGCTACAATGAGCAGTTCTTC. As protein: CASSLRRGGRYNEQFF.

V is TRBV5-1 and J is TRBJ1-1; D is uncertain. Trimming removed 0 bases from V and 7 bases from J, with 13 bases in between. CDR3 length equals 14 residues. Germline lookup yields CDR1 SGHRS and CDR2 YFSETQ. The DNA of the CDR3 is TGCGCCAGCAGCTTGGAGGGCGGATCTCGTGAAGCTTTCTTT. This encodes CASSLEGGSREAFF.

The chain is built from TRBV5-4 and TRBJ1-2; 10 nucleotides line up with TRBD1. The CDR3 is 12 amino acids. Germline CDR1 reads SGHNT; CDR2 reads YYREEE (reference sequence). The trim removed 4 bases at V and 6 bases at J, leaving 0 bases unmatched. The CDR3 protein is CASSGQGDGYTF. Written as DNA, the CDR3 is TGTGCCAGCAGCGGACAGGGGGATGGCTACACCTTC.

The CDR3 loop reads CASSFGGTGREAFF. CDR3 bases: TGTGCCAGCAGTTTTGGCGGGACAGGACGAGAAGCTTTCTTT. V usage is TRBV28 and J usage is TRBJ1-1; TRBD1 matches 8 bases. Germline assignment: CDR1 MDHEN and CDR2 SYDVKM. The V gene end was trimmed by 3 bases and the J gene end by 8 bases; junction bases not matched to a gene: 8. CDR3 length: 14 residues. Full variable domain (missing parts from reference TRBV28 and TRBJ1-1): DVKVTQSSRYLVKRTGEKVFLECVQDMDHENMFWYRQDPGLGLRLIYFSYDVKMKEKGDIPEGYSVSREKKERFSLILESASTNQTSMYLCASSFGGTGREAFFGQGTRLTVV.

A note on this clone: Additional DNA sequences in this sample encode the identical CDR3. This sequence joins TRBV4-1 and TRBJ1-1; the D is unclear. The CDR3 sequence is 12 residues long. Germline V gives CDR1 MGHRA, CDR2 YSYEKL. The V and J ends lost 4 bases and 5 bases respectively, with 8 bases between them. The CDR3: CASSRVGTEAFF. The CDR3 bases are TGCGCCAGCAGCCGCGTTGGGACTGAAGCTTTCTTT.

Concerning this clone: Other DNA sequences in the sample encode the same CDR3. The genes are TRBV19 and TRBJ1-5; D is uncertain. V lost 1 base to trimming and J lost 6 bases, with 4 bases between them. Germline V lookup: CDR1 LNHDA, CDR2 SQIVND (reference sequence). This CDR3 contains 12 residues. The DNA of the CDR3 is TGTGCCAGTAGTATAGGGGGTCAGCCCCAGCATTTT. Its translation: CASSIGGQPQHF.

The CDR3 region is CASSSLQVRFGYGYTF. In DNA, the CDR3 is TGTGCCAGCAGTTCCCTGCAGGTGAGATTCGGCTATGGCTACACCTTC. V is TRBV28 and J is TRBJ1-2; D uncertain. This CDR3 contains 16 residues. Deletions cut 4 bases from V and 4 bases from J, with 19 bases between. CDR1 and CDR2 (germline): MDHEN, SYDVKM.

The chain recombines TRBV7-2 with TRBJ1-4; perhaps TRBD1 as D (5 bases). The V and J ends lost 5 bases and 7 bases respectively, with 14 bases between them. The CDR3 runs 14 residues. In germline, CDR1 is SGHTA, CDR2 FQGNSA. The CDR3 here is CASSPTQVTEKLFF. CDR3 bases: TGTGCCAGCAGCCCAACACAGGTTACTGAAAAACTGTTTTTT.

The V gene is TRBV7-3, the J gene TRBJ2-1; TRBD2 is a possible D gene (6 bases). The CDR3 totals 16 residues. Germline CDR1 is SGHTA and CDR2 is FQGTGA. The V gene lost 5 bases and the J gene lost 1 base, with 15 bases spanning the gap. As DNA, the CDR3 is TGTGCCAGCAGCCCCCAGGGACTCACTTCCTACAATGAGCAGTTCTTC. Translating it yields CASSPQGLTSYNEQFF.

This chain uses TRBV7-9 with TRBJ1-1; D gene ambiguous. V lost 3 bases to trimming and J lost 6 bases, with 14 bases between them. The CDR3 has 14 residues. Germline CDR1 reads SEHNR; CDR2 reads FQNEAQ (reference sequence). The CDR3 nucleotides read TGTGCCAGCAGCTTTACTATGAACGGCGCTGAAGCTTTCTTT. Its protein product is CASSFTMNGAEAFF.

The chain has TRBV6-1 and TRBJ1-2, with D possibly matching TRBD1 (5 bases). The CDR3 is made up of 16 amino acids. The V gene's germline CDR1 is MNHNS and CDR2 SASEGT. Trimming left V 2 bases short and J 4 bases short, with 17 bases between. This CDR3 is CASSEKSPGMVYGYTF. The CDR3 DNA reads as TGTGCCAGCAGTGAAAAATCCCCAGGGATGGTCTATGGCTACACCTTC.

The chain employs TRBV14 and TRBJ2-5; 8 nucleotides agree with TRBD2. Germline CDR1 reads SGHDN; CDR2 reads FVKESK. With 3 bases clipped from V and 4 bases from J, the junction kept 13 bases outside the gene matches. The CDR3 has 17 amino acids. CDR3 protein: CASSHAELRGGTETQYF. CDR3 DNA sequence: TGTGCCAGCAGCCATGCTGAGCTACGGGGGGGCACAGAGACCCAGTACTTC.

The chain is built from TRBV19 and TRBJ2-3; TRBD2 agrees at 8 bases. Trimming took 4 bases from V and 6 from J; bases not matched to a gene: 9. The CDR3 is 15 residues long. Germline CDR1 reads LNHDA; CDR2 reads SQIVND (reference sequence). The chain's CDR3 is CASSTGLAVWDTQYF. Written as DNA, the CDR3 is TGTGCCAGTAGTACAGGACTAGCAGTATGGGATACGCAGTATTTT.

V is TRBV24-1 and J is TRBJ1-6, with D perhaps TRBD1 (5 bases). Trimming pared 6 bases from V and 7 bases from J, leaving 12 bases between. The CDR3 loop spans 14 amino acids. The germline V gene encodes CDR1 KGHDR and CDR2 SFDVKD. The CDR3 protein is CATSSGGRNSPLHF. The CDR3 nucleotides are TGTGCCACCAGTTCCGGGGGAAGAAATTCACCCCTCCACTTT.

This rearrangement joins TRBV6-4 to TRBJ1-2, with D tentatively TRBD1 (6 bases). The germline V gene has CDR1 MRHNA and CDR2 SNTAGT. This CDR3 has 15 amino acids. V was pared by 2 bases and J by 7 bases, with 17 bases between. The CDR3 bases are TGTGCCAGCAGTGACACACAGGGAGGCATCTCTGGCTACACCTTC. This codes for CASSDTQGGISGYTF.

The V gene is TRBV5-1, the J gene TRBJ2-1; TRBD2 is a possible D gene (5 bases). CDR1 and CDR2 from the germline V gene are SGHRS and YFSETQ. The CDR3 has 13 residues. The V and J ends lost 5 bases and 5 bases respectively, with 11 bases between them. The CDR3 DNA follows: TGCGCCAGCAGTACTAGATACAACAATGAGCAGTTCTTC. It codes for CASSTRYNNEQFF.

The V call is TRBV19, the J call TRBJ1-1; tentative D call: TRBD1 (5 bases). This CDR3 region has 14 residues. Trimming left V 6 bases short and J 4 bases short, with 15 bases between. CDR1 and CDR2 (germline): LNHDA, SQIVND (reference sequence). The CDR3 DNA reads TGTGCCAGTAGCCCCGGGGCTCGGGGCACTGAAGCTTTCTTT. Protein product: CASSPGARGTEAFF.

J is TRBJ2-2 and V is TRBV5-1; 7 nucleotides agree with TRBD1. The V gene end was trimmed by 1 base and the J gene end by 6 bases; junction bases not matched to a gene: 9. Germline-derived CDR1 and CDR2 are SGHRS and YFSETQ. CDR3 length: 16 residues. In DNA, the CDR3 is TGCGCCAGCAGCTTGCCAACAGGGGCCCGGGCCGGGGAGCTGTTTTTT. As protein: CASSLPTGARAGELFF. Full variable domain (remainder filled in from reference TRBV5-1 and TRBJ2-2): KAGVTQTPRYLIKTRGQQVTLSCSPISGHRSVSWYQQTPGQGLQFLFEYFSETQRNKGNFPGRFSGRQFSNSRSEMNVSTLELGDSALYLCASSLPTGARAGELFFGEGSRLTVL.

This sequence joins TRBV19 and TRBJ1-4; possible D gene TRBD1, 5 bases. Per the germline V gene, CDR1 is LNHDA and CDR2 is SQIVND (reference sequence). Trimming removed 5 bases from V and 0 bases from J, with 16 bases in between. The CDR3 consists of 17 residues. The CDR3 DNA follows: TGTGCCAGTAGTCCACGACAGAAATCGGCAACTAATGAAAAACTGTTTTTT. Translating gives CASSPRQKSATNEKLFF.

The chain employs TRBV13 and TRBJ1-2; 10 bases agree with TRBD1. Germline trimming cut 5 bases from V and 8 bases from J; bases unmatched to any gene: 11. Germline lookup yields CDR1 PRHDT and CDR2 FYEKMQ (reference sequence). CDR3 length: 15 amino acids. CDR3 protein: CASSLDRGPLRGYTF. The DNA for the CDR3 is TGTGCCAGCAGCCTAGACAGGGGGCCTCTCCGGGGCTACACCTTC.

The chain is built from TRBV19 and TRBJ2-2; D is undetermined. V was pared by 5 bases and J by 1 base, with 5 bases between. From germline, CDR1 is LNHDA and CDR2 SQIVND (reference sequence). The CDR3 totals 13 residues. The DNA for the CDR3 is TGTGCCAGTAGTTGGGAGAACACCGGGGAGCTGTTTTTT. Amino acids: CASSWENTGELFF. The full variable domain, with the rest looked up from reference TRBV19 and TRBJ2-2, is DGGITQSPKYLFRKEGQNVTLSCEQNLNHDAMYWYRQDPGQGLRLIYYSQIVNDFQKGDIAEGYSVSREKKESFPLTVTSAQKNPTAFYLCASSWENTGELFFGEGSRLTVL.

V is TRBV2 and J is TRBJ1-6, with D maybe TRBD1 (6 bases). V lost 7 bases to trimming and J lost 1 base, with 14 bases between them. Germline values: CDR1 SNHLY, CDR2 FYNNEI. This CDR3 has 16 amino acids. The CDR3 region is CASTSQGRSYNSPLHF. The DNA for the CDR3 is TGTGCCAGCACCTCACAGGGAAGATCCTATAATTCACCCCTCCACTTT.

The chain recombines TRBV3-1 (or the pseudogene TRBV3-2) with TRBJ1-4, with D perhaps matching TRBD1 (5 bases). Trimming removed 3 bases at V and 4 bases at J, with 18 bases between. This CDR3 region has 17 residues. Germline assignment: CDR1 LGHDT and CDR2 YNNKEL (reference sequence). As DNA, the CDR3 is TGTGCCAGCAGCCACCGGCTTAGAGACAGAAGTAATGAAAAACTGTTTTTT. This sequence encodes CASSHRLRDRSNEKLFF.

The gene calls are TRBV9 and TRBJ1-2; 7 bases are shared with TRBD1. With 2 bases clipped from V and 7 bases from J, the junction kept 5 bases outside the gene matches. The germline CDR1 and CDR2 sequences are SGDLS and YYNGEE. The CDR3 has 13 residues. CDR3: CASSVVDRVGYTF. The CDR3, as DNA: TGTGCCAGCAGCGTGGTCGACAGGGTTGGCTACACCTTC.